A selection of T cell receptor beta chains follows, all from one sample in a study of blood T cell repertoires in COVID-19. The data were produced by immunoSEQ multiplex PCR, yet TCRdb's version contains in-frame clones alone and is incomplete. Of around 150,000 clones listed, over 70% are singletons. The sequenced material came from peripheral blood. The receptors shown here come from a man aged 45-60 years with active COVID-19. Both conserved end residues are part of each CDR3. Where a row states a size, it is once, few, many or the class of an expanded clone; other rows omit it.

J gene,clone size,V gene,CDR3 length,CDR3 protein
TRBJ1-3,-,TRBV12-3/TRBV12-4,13,CASSSYSGNTIYF
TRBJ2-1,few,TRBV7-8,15,CASSLTSGLYNEQFF
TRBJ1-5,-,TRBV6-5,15,CASLSYTEGNQPQHF
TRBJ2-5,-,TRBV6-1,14,CASSELTAKETQYF
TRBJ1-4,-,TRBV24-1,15,CATSDRDRGGEKLFF
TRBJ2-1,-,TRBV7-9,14,CASSLGRGNNEQFF
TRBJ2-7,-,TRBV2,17,CASSDGPGSSFFGEQYF
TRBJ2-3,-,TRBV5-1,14,CASSRDRLTDTQYF
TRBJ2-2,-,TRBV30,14,CAWSRGGDTGELFF
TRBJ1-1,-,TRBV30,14,CAWSNGGLRAEAFF
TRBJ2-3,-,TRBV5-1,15,CASSFGGTEIDTQYF
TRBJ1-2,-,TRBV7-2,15,CASSLEGTGTYGYTF
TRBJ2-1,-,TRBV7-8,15,CASTRRLAGYNEQFF
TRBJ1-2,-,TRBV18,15,CASSPFSGGNYGYTF
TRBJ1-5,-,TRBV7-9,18,CASSLGTGVDTSNQPQHF
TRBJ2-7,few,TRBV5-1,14,CATTPDRGGYEQYF
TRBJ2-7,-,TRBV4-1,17,CASSQETPGTGVYEQYF
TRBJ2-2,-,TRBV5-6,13,CASSSISSGELFF
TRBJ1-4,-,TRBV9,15,CASSLGTSTNEKLFF
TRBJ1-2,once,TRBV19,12,CASTQGAYGYTF
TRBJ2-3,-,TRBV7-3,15,CASSPLAGTTDTQYF
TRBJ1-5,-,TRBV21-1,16,CASSLTGRNSNQPQHF
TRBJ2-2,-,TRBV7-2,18,CASSLRGRTGTSSGELFF
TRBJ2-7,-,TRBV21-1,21,CASSKALGICPSPKYHLGQYF
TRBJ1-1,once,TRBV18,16,CASSPLTVVGNTEAFF
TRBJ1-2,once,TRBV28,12,CASSPSTSGYTF
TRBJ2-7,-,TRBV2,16,CASSEGGAGSSYEQYF
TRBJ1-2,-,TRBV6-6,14,CASTLPDADGGYTF
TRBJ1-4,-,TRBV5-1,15,CASSLAGGTNEKLFF
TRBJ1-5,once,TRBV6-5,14,CASSLEHSNQPQHF
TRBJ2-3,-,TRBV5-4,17,CASSPGSSGGFTDTQYF
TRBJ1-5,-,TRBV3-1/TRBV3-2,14,CASSQDRGNQPQHF
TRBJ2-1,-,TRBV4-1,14,CASRAFGGRNEQFF
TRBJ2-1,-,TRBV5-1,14,CASSPSGTGNEQFF
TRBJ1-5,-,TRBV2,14,CASSGDRYVQPQHF
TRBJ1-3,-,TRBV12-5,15,CASGFTGVDGNTIYF
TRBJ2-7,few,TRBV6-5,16,CASSYKGLGQGYEQYF
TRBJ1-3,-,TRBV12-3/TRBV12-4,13,CASRKGDGVAIYF
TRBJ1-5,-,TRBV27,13,CASYDRGEQPQHF
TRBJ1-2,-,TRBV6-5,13,CASTYRDPHGYTF
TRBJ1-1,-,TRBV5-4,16,CASSSRNRDGNTEAFF
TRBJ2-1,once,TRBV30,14,CAWGLAGPLNEQFF
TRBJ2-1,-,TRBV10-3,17,CAITDDRGRSSYNEQFF
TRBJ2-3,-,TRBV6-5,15,CASSPRQASTDTQYF
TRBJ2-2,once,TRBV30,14,CAWTLRGAPGELFF
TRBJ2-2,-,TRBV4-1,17,CASSQGQGAGRTGELFF
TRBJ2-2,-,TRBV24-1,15,CATSDLGLGAGELFF
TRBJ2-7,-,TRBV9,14,CASSVGNGAYEQYF
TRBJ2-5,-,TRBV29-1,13,CSVELGAKETQYF
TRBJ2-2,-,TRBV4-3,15,CASSPLPSNTGELFF
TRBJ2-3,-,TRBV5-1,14,CASSLNPSTDTQYF
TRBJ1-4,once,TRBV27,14,CASSRTATNEKLFF
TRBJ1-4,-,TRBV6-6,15,CASSLTSARSEKLFF
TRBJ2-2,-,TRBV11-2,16,CASSLGTLASPGELFF
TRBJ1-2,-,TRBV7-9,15,CASSIRQEANYGYTF
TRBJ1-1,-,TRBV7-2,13,CASGGGANTEAFF
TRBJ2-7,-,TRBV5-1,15,CASSSDRDNPYEQYF
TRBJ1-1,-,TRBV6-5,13,CASSLTGSTEAFF